The entry below gives a single T cell receptor beta chain sequence along with its context. As yet, its antigen is unknown. This may be a read error, as it is one base from a much larger clone. The data were taken from a study of blood T cells in healthy people across ages. Findings and limits, study-wide: The recorded TCR beta diversity per million T cells decreased in a roughly linear manner with age. Correlation between TCR beta diversity and naive T cell percentage was strong. Both naive CD4+ cell counts and diversity were greater in long-lived donors than in aged donors.

Trimming took 1 base from V and 11 from J, leaving 20 bases between them. The CDR3 sequence is 15 residues long. Germline V gives CDR1 SGHTA, CDR2 FQGNSA. For the second PCR, which ran for about 7 to 12 cycles, a sample-barcoded 5' primer and a J-beta primer mix were used. The template-switch adaptor, which had 12 random nucleotides, put a tag on each cDNA molecule. Each CDR3 protein is one row after TCRdb ran MiXCR on the 5' RACE reads. The sample contains 500,000 to 700,000 distinct CDR3 sequences, about 30% of which appear only once. This receptor was taken from an elderly woman in good health. Sequenced: blood. This sequence joins TRBV7-2 and TRBJ2-5; D unresolved. CDR3 protein: CASSLVEGLNYEQYF. The CDR3 DNA reads as TGTGCCAGCAGCTTAGTAGAAGGCCTCAACTATGAGCAGTACTTC.